This TCR beta chain is from a study of regulatory T cells in long-lasting Graves disease. This clonotype was counted only a few times. What it recognizes is unknown. Through Arm-PCR of CDR3 regions and iRepertoire HTBI primers, TCR beta libraries were built. TCRdb reprocessed the multiplex PCR reads with MiXCR, giving one entry per CDR3 protein. In the table there are 300,000 to 400,000 distinct CDR3 sequences, around 15% of which are singletons. The V gene's germline CDR1 is DFQATT and CDR2 SNEGSKA (reference sequence). The CDR3 contains 14 residues. V lost 6 bases and J lost 1, with 14 bases in between. Regarding the study as a whole: Newly diagnosed patients had higher TCR diversity than persistent Graves' patients did.

Sample time point: newly diagnosed GD, antithyroid drugs for less than 3 months. PBMC-extracted RNA yielded the TCR library. Under American Thyroid Association guidelines, Graves' disease was diagnosed. These data were also filed under a second study, of T cells in Graves' hyperthyroidism and ophthalmopathy. This second study notes: The study used the HTBI primer set for a first-round RT-PCR of the TCR CDR3.

The rearrangement joins TRBV20-1 to TRBJ2-3; D perhaps matches TRBD1 (6 bases). This TCR derives from a man between 35 and 55 years old with Graves disease. Sequences were derived from peripheral blood mononuclear cells (PBMCs), sampled at new diagnosis, from a patient treated with antithyroid drugs. CDR3 DNA sequence: TGCAGTGCAAGAATGGGGGCGCGCACAGATACGCAGTATTTT. Encoded protein: CSARMGARTDTQYF.